This TCR beta chain was captured in a study of blood T cell repertoires in COVID-19. Study at large: Some COVID-19 samples were acute and others convalescent; all came from the United States, Italy and Spain. PBMCs, B-cell-depleted T cells, or T cells were the source of the cDNA or gDNA that made up the material.

The germline gives CDR1 SGHRS, CDR2 YFSETQ. The CDR3 contains 16 residues. The V end lost 3 bases, the J end lost 6 bases, and 22 bases lay between the germline ends. Under the authors' procedure: Estimated nucleated cell counts came from reference gene primer amplification. The method was immunoSEQ multiplex PCR; TCRdb's version includes in-frame clones alone and lacks a portion of them. V, J and clone size are those of that table, while D and trimming were read from the DNA. This table has about 100,000 clones, about nine tenths appearing once. Sample: peripheral blood. This chain links TRBV5-1 with TRBJ2-7; perhaps TRBD2 as D (6 bases). This receptor was identified in a human donor with active COVID-19. The donor label of this sample is uncertain. DNA of the CDR3: TGCGCCAGCAGCTCCGCACCGGGACTCCTCGTCAGCGAGCAGTACTTC. This encodes CASSSAPGLLVSEQYF.